Listed here are 32 T cell receptor beta chains from one sample, sequenced in a study of T cells in Graves' hyperthyroidism and ophthalmopathy. RNA transcripts were the template for amplifying TCR beta CDR3 regions. The study used the HTBI primer set for a first-round RT-PCR of the TCR CDR3. TCRdb called the multiplex PCR reads again in MiXCR, with one record for every CDR3 protein. The table includes approximately 100,000 distinct CDR3 sequences, roughly 39% detected once. The sequenced material came from peripheral blood or thyroid tissue (not recorded which). Receptors originate from a woman in her 30s with Graves' hyperthyroidism.

This clonotype came up once. This chain connects TRBV7-2 to TRBJ2-5; 13 bases align to TRBD2. V shed 11 bases, J shed 5 bases, and the junction held 8 bases outside the gene matches. The CDR3 sequence is 14 residues long. Germline CDR1 SGHTA, CDR2 FQGNSA. The CDR3 spells CACAGLAGTETQYF. For the CDR3, the DNA is TGTGCCTGCGCGGGACTAGCGGGAACCGAGACCCAGTACTTC. Full variable domain (outside the CDR3, taken from reference TRBV7-2 and TRBJ2-5): GAGVSQSPSNKVTEKGKDVELRCDPISGHTALYWYRQSLGQGLEFLIYFQGNSAPDKSGLPSDRFSAERTGGSVSTLTIQRTQQEDSAVYLCACAGLAGTETQYFGPGTRLLVL.

This clonotype was detected only a few times. This sequence joins TRBV28 and TRBJ1-2; 8 bases agree with TRBD1. The CDR3 consists of 16 residues. Germline V gives CDR1 MDHEN, CDR2 SYDVKM. The V gene end was trimmed by 3 bases and the J gene end by 7 bases; junction bases not matched to a gene: 13. The CDR3 DNA reads as TGTGCCAGCAGTTTTCCGGTGGGAAGGGGGACAGGTGGCTACACCTTC. Translation: CASSFPVGRGTGGYTF.

V usage is TRBV12-3 or TRBV12-4 and J usage is TRBJ1-1, with 9 bases aligning to TRBD1. This CDR3 is 17 amino acids long. Trimming at V came to 10 bases and at J to 2 bases, leaving 17 bases not matched to a gene. The CDR3 DNA reads as TGTGCCAACAGCAACCTTGGACCGGGACAGGGAAACACTGAAGCTTTCTTT. Translated, it gives CANSNLGPGQGNTEAFF.

There are many counts of this clonotype. The J gene is TRBJ1-1, the V gene TRBV4-1; 7 bases are a match to TRBD1. The junction had 8 bases not matched to a gene; V was cut back by 4 bases and J by 0 bases. Germline values: CDR1 MGHRA, CDR2 YSYEKL. The CDR3 consists of 16 residues. The CDR3 coding sequence is TGCGCCAGCAGCCTATCGGCGGGACAGCTGAACACTGAAGCTTTCTTT. Residues: CASSLSAGQLNTEAFF.

The table lists this clonotype with many counts. The V and J genes are TRBV18 and TRBJ2-5; a weak D match, TRBD1 (6 bases). Germline loops: CDR1 KGHSH, CDR2 LQKENI. The length of the CDR3 is 17 residues. V lost 2 bases and J 4 bases, leaving 20 bases between the germline ends. Written as DNA, the CDR3 is TGTGCCAGCTCACCATTCGGTCGCGGTCAGGGGCGAGAGACCCAGTACTTC. Encoded protein: CASSPFGRGQGRETQYF. Full variable domain (remainder filled in from reference TRBV18 and TRBJ2-5): NAGVMQNPRHLVRRRGQEARLRCSPMKGHSHVYWYRQLPEEGLKFMVYLQKENIIDESGMPKERFSAEFPKEGPSILRIQQVVRGDSAAYFCASSPFGRGQGRETQYFGPGTRLLVL.

This chain joins TRBV7-8 and TRBJ1-2, with a weak D call TRBD1 (6 bases). The CDR3 consists of 13 residues. Trimming took 6 bases from V and 2 from J, leaving 10 bases between them. In germline, CDR1 is SGHVS, CDR2 FQNEAQ. The CDR3 sequence is CASSYDRNYGYTF. The CDR3 DNA reads TGTGCCAGCAGTTATGACAGGAACTATGGCTACACCTTC.

This clonotype was seen repeatedly, ten times or more. The genes are TRBV5-1 and TRBJ2-5; 9 bases agree with TRBD2. Germline V CDR1 and CDR2: SGHRS, YFSETQ. Losses at the gene ends were 2 bases for V and 5 bases for J; bases not matched to a gene: 7. The CDR3 has 15 residues. The CDR3 sequence is CASSFGTSSVETQYF. CDR3 sequence (DNA): TGCGCCAGCAGCTTCGGGACTAGCAGCGTCGAGACCCAGTACTTC.

This chain joins TRBV11-1 and TRBJ1-3; D not certain. The CDR3 has 13 residues. Trimming stripped 5 bases from V and 2 bases from J, with 7 bases between. From germline, CDR1 is SGHAT and CDR2 FQDESV (reference sequence). The CDR3 DNA reads as TGTGCCAGCAGCCGGGCGGCTGGAAACACCATATATTTT. It yields the protein CASSRAAGNTIYF.

To note about this clonotype: Germline and junction disagree at one end, which may indicate a read error. The V and J genes are TRBV7-8 and TRBJ2-7; tentative D call: TRBD2 (5 bases). Germline V lookup: CDR1 SGHVS, CDR2 FQNEAQ. This CDR3 contains 15 residues. CDR3 bases: TGTGCCAACAGCTCAGGTCGGGCGGGTTCCTACGAGCAGTACTTC. Its translation: CANSSGRAGSYEQYF.

This clonotype is deemed medium-sized. This chain uses TRBV7-6 with TRBJ2-7, with unresolved D. The CDR3 totals 16 residues. V dropped 1 base and J dropped 6 bases, with 19 bases sitting between them. Germline V gives CDR1 SGHVS, CDR2 FNYEAQ. The CDR3 sequence: CASSLGPGPLRGEQYF. For the CDR3, the DNA is TGTGCCAGCAGCTTAGGTCCTGGTCCTCTCCGTGGCGAGCAGTACTTC. Drawing the rest from reference TRBV7-6 and TRBJ2-7, the complete variable domain is GAGVSQSPRYKVTKRGQDVALRCDPISGHVSLYWYRQALGQGPEFLTYFNYEAQQDKSGLPNDRFSAERPEGSISTLTIQRTEQRDSAMYRCASSLGPGPLRGEQYFGPGTRLTVT.

This clonotype was seen at least ten times. J is TRBJ1-4 and V is TRBV20-1; the match to TRBD1 covers 7 bases. V gave up 6 bases and J gave up 3 bases; unmatched junction bases: 7. CDR3 length: 14 amino acids. From germline, CDR1 is DFQATT and CDR2 SNEGSKA (reference sequence). The CDR3, as DNA: TGCAGTGCGACGGGACAGACGTCTAATGAAAAACTGTTTTTT. It translates to CSATGQTSNEKLFF.

The V and J genes are TRBV28 and TRBJ1-1; TRBD1 agrees at 9 bases. The CDR3 runs to 15 residues. The trim removed 6 bases at V and 4 bases at J, leaving 9 bases unmatched. CDR1 is MDHEN and CDR2 is SYDVKM in the germline V gene. CDR3 amino acids: CASSLLQGAGTEAFF. The DNA of the CDR3 is TGTGCCAGCAGCCTATTACAGGGGGCCGGCACTGAAGCTTTCTTT. Looking up the rest from reference TRBV28 and TRBJ1-1 gives the full variable domain: DVKVTQSSRYLVKRTGEKVFLECVQDMDHENMFWYRQDPGLGLRLIYFSYDVKMKEKGDIPEGYSVSREKKERFSLILESASTNQTSMYLCASSLLQGAGTEAFFGQGTRLTVV.

In this sample, this clonotype turned up many times. The gene calls are TRBV6-6 and TRBJ1-6; D is unclear. The germline V and J ends were trimmed by 2 bases and 14 bases, with 19 bases remaining between them. Germline V CDR1 and CDR2: MNHNY, SVGAGI (reference sequence). The CDR3 is made up of 15 amino acids. The CDR3, as DNA: TGTGCCAGCAGTTACGGTGCGTCTTCGGTTCTGGCCCTCCACTTT. The encoded protein is CASSYGASSVLALHF.

About this clonotype: Just one base apart from a much larger clone, this may be a read error. This chain uses TRBV9 with TRBJ2-3; perhaps TRBD1 as D (5 bases). Looked up from germline, CDR1 is SGDLS and CDR2 is YYNGEE. The CDR3 loop spans 15 amino acids. V shed 3 bases and J shed 6 bases, with 17 bases lying between them. The CDR3 bases are TGTGCCAGCAGCGCAGGGCCTCACTCCGGGGATACGCAGTATTTT. It yields the protein CASSAGPHSGDTQYF.

This clonotype was observed at least ten times. Here the CDR3 reads CASSSYATEAFF. CDR3 coding DNA: TGTGCCAGCAGTTCCTACGCCACTGAAGCTTTCTTT. The chain links TRBV28 to TRBJ1-1; D not certain. Germline V gene sequence: CDR1 MDHEN, CDR2 SYDVKM. The V and J ends lost 4 bases and 4 bases respectively, with 7 bases between them. The CDR3 extends over 12 amino acids. The entire variable domain, with the rest obtained from reference TRBV28 and TRBJ1-1, is as follows: DVKVTQSSRYLVKRTGEKVFLECVQDMDHENMFWYRQDPGLGLRLIYFSYDVKMKEKGDIPEGYSVSREKKERFSLILESASTNQTSMYLCASSSYATEAFFGQGTRLTVV.

Ten or more counts support this clonotype. This chain connects TRBV2 to TRBJ1-4, with D perhaps matching TRBD1 (6 bases). Germline V lookup: CDR1 SNHLY, CDR2 FYNNEI. The CDR3 has 13 residues. V lost 5 bases and J lost 8, with 12 bases in between. CDR3 sequence (DNA): TGTGCCAGCAGTCGGGACACTCGGGAAAAACTGTTTTTT. The encoded protein is CASSRDTREKLFF.

In nucleotides, the CDR3 is TGTGCCAGCAGCTTCGGTCAGGTGTATGGCTACACCTTC. Protein product: CASSFGQVYGYTF. The chain joins TRBV2 to TRBJ1-2, with unresolved D. V was trimmed by 6 bases and J by 5 bases, leaving 13 bases between them. The V gene's germline CDR1 is SNHLY and CDR2 FYNNEI. The CDR3 loop spans 13 amino acids.

This clonotype came up once. This chain joins TRBV7-9 and TRBJ1-2, with D possibly being TRBD1 (5 bases). The CDR3 is made up of 15 amino acids. Germline CDR1 reads SEHNR; CDR2 reads FQNEAQ (reference sequence). With 5 bases removed from V and 2 bases from J, the gap between germline ends came to 15 bases. The CDR3 DNA follows: TGTGCCAGCAGCCATTCCGGGACGGTGAACTATGGCTACACCTTC. It yields the protein CASSHSGTVNYGYTF.

The table lists this clonotype with many counts. The chain carries TRBV11-2 and TRBJ1-2, with D possibly matching TRBD1 (6 bases). This CDR3 spans 15 amino acids. V was cut by 0 bases and J by 5 bases, with 13 bases left in between. Germline-derived CDR1 and CDR2 are SGHAT and FQNNGV. CDR3 nucleotide sequence: TGTGCCAGCAGCTTAGATCCGGACAGAGGATATGGCTACACCTTC. Translated: CASSLDPDRGYGYTF. Filled out from reference TRBV11-2 and TRBJ1-2, the complete variable domain reads EAGVAQSPRYKIIEKRQSVAFWCNPISGHATLYWYQQILGQGPKLLIQFQNNGVVDDSQLPKDRFSAERLKGVDSTLKIQPAKLEDSAVYLCASSLDPDRGYGYTFGSGTRLTVV.

This sequence joins TRBV7-2 and TRBJ2-1, with 8 positions matching TRBD2. The J segment lost 9 bases and the V segment lost 6 bases, leaving 10 bases of the junction unmatched. Germline CDR1 is SGHTA and CDR2 is FQGNSA. This CDR3 is 14 amino acids long. The CDR3 DNA follows: TGTGCCAGCAGACTAACGGGAGGGCCCAGTGAGCAGTTCTTC. It encodes CASRLTGGPSEQFF.

This clonotype was observed at least ten times. J is TRBJ2-5 and V is TRBV30; D may be TRBD2 (6 bases). With 2 bases removed from V and 5 bases from J, the gap between germline ends came to 9 bases. This CDR3 is built from 12 residues. Germline V gene lookup returns CDR1 GTSNPN and CDR2 SVGIG (reference sequence). Here the CDR3 reads CAWSPGSETQYF. For the CDR3, the DNA is TGTGCCTGGAGTCCCGGGAGTGAGACCCAGTACTTC.

This clonotype appeared once. A much larger clonotype is one base distant, so this may be a read error. The V gene is TRBV12-3 or TRBV12-4, the J gene TRBJ2-5; D call uncertain. This CDR3 region has 12 residues. V shed 7 bases and J shed 5 bases, with 11 bases lying between them. The CDR3 DNA is TGTGCCAGCACTCTTTTCTCGGAGACCCAGTACTTC. Amino acid sequence: CASTLFSETQYF.

Comment on this clonotype: This may be a read error, as it is one base from a much larger clone. The genes are TRBV20-1 and TRBJ2-5; 8 nucleotides align to TRBD2. After removal of 3 bases from V and 2 bases from J, the junction contained 8 bases not matched to a gene. In germline, CDR1 is DFQATT, CDR2 SNEGSKA (reference sequence). The CDR3 spans 15 residues. The CDR3 loop reads CSARGTSGPQETQYF. In nucleotides, the CDR3 is TGCAGTGCTAGGGGAACTAGCGGACCACAAGAGACCCAGTACTTC.

This clonotype was found many times. The chain employs TRBV6-5 and TRBJ1-6, with D tentatively TRBD1 (6 bases). Trimming pared 0 bases from V and 0 bases from J, leaving 12 bases between. The CDR3 covers 18 residues. Germline assignment: CDR1 MNHEY and CDR2 SVGAGI. CDR3 sequence: CASSYSIGGSSYNSPLHF. The CDR3, as DNA: TGTGCCAGCAGTTACTCGATAGGGGGTAGCTCCTATAATTCACCCCTCCACTTT.

The chain couples TRBV9 to TRBJ1-6; TRBD1 agrees at 7 bases. Per the germline V gene, CDR1 is SGDLS and CDR2 is YYNGEE. Trimming removed 3 bases from V and 3 bases from J; junction bases left unmatched: 6. This CDR3 has 16 residues. The CDR3 DNA follows: TGTGCCAGCAGCGACGGGACAGCTGACTATAATTCACCCCTCCACTTT. This gives the protein CASSDGTADYNSPLHF.

This clonotype was found once. One end of the junction does not line up with germline, which may come from a read error. The gene calls are TRBV7-8 and TRBJ1-1; possibly TRBD1 for D (6 bases). The V gene's germline CDR1 is SGHVS and CDR2 FQNEAQ. The CDR3 consists of 13 residues. CDR3: CASSRQVGAEASF. CDR3 sequence (DNA): TGTGCCAGCAGCCGGCAGGTGGGGGCTGAAGCTTCCTTT.

This clonotype was counted at least ten times. The V and J genes are TRBV9 and TRBJ1-1, with 7 bases matching TRBD1. From germline, CDR1 is SGDLS and CDR2 YYNGEE. Trimming removed 0 bases from V and 3 bases from J; junction bases left unmatched: 5. This CDR3 has 15 residues. The CDR3 sequence: CASSVGGGGHTEAFF. CDR3 bases: TGTGCCAGCAGCGTAGGTGGAGGGGGCCACACTGAAGCTTTCTTT.

There are many counts of this clonotype. The CDR3 sequence: CSARGPYGRFNSPLHF. DNA for the CDR3: TGCAGTGCTAGAGGGCCCTATGGCAGGTTTAATTCACCCCTCCACTTT. The J gene is TRBJ1-6, the V gene TRBV20-1, with D unresolved. This CDR3 region has 16 residues. CDR1 and CDR2 (germline): DFQATT, SNEGSKA (reference sequence). The germline V and J ends were trimmed by 1 base and 6 bases, with 16 bases remaining between them.

This clonotype was seen ten or more times. The V call is TRBV10-3, the J call TRBJ1-5, with 9 positions matching TRBD1. The V gene's germline CDR1 is ENHRY and CDR2 SYGVKD. CDR3 size: 15 residues. Trimming removed 1 base from V and 6 bases from J; junction bases left unmatched: 4. CDR3 residues: CAISEWGTGTQPQHF. CDR3 sequence (DNA): TGTGCCATCAGTGAGTGGGGGACAGGGACTCAGCCCCAGCATTTT.

This sequence joins TRBV7-9 and TRBJ2-7; 10 bases agree with TRBD2. Germline CDR1 and CDR2: SEHNR and FQNEAQ (reference sequence). Trimming removed 3 bases from V and 0 bases from J; junction bases left unmatched: 8. The CDR3 consists of 17 residues. CDR3 residues: CASSLVSASGSSYEQYF. CDR3 DNA sequence: TGTGCCAGCAGCTTGGTGTCGGCTAGCGGGAGCTCCTACGAGCAGTACTTC.

J is TRBJ2-7 and V is TRBV15, with a possible D match to TRBD2 (5 bases). The CDR3 contains 13 residues. V was clipped by 3 bases and J by 3 bases, with 9 bases between them. Germline loops: CDR1 LNHNV, CDR2 YYDKDF (reference sequence). The CDR3 loop reads CATSRDSHYEQYF. CDR3 nucleotides: TGTGCCACCAGCAGGGACTCCCACTACGAGCAGTACTTC.

This clonotype has ten or more counts. The CDR3, as DNA: TGTGCCAGCAGTTTATCGGGGGATGGCTACACCTTC. This gives the protein CASSLSGDGYTF. The rearrangement joins TRBV28 to TRBJ1-2, with D possibly matching TRBD1 (5 bases). CDR1 and CDR2 from the germline V gene are MDHEN and SYDVKM. Trimming removed 1 base at V and 6 bases at J, with 6 bases between. The CDR3 is 12 amino acids.